These 29 T cell receptor beta chains were all obtained from the same sample, sequenced in a study of T cells after yellow fever vaccination. MiXCR, applied by TCRdb to the 5' RACE reads, yields one record per CDR3 protein. The sample includes 310,000 or so distinct CDR3 sequences, around 4% seen only once; the top ten take around 24%. Sample: PBMCs, taken on the day of the yellow fever booster vaccination. The receptor set was obtained from a man younger than 35 who received the YFV17D yellow fever vaccine.

The sample holds many counts of this clonotype. This chain links TRBV5-1 with TRBJ2-2, with 9 bases fitting TRBD1. This CDR3 has 15 residues. The V segment lost 4 bases and the J segment 7 bases; nucleotides outside the gene matches: 8. CDR1 is SGHRS, CDR2 YFSETQ, per germline. The CDR3 nucleotides are TGCGCCAGCAGCAAATACAGGGGGCAGAACGGGGAGCTGTTTTTT. Its translation: CASSKYRGQNGELFF. Full variable domain (remainder filled in from reference TRBV5-1 and TRBJ2-2): KAGVTQTPRYLIKTRGQQVTLSCSPISGHRSVSWYQQTPGQGLQFLFEYFSETQRNKGNFPGRFSGRQFSNSRSEMNVSTLELGDSALYLCASSKYRGQNGELFFGEGSRLTVL.

The V gene is TRBV30, the J gene TRBJ2-7; the D gene is possibly TRBD2 (6 bases). This CDR3 is 13 amino acids long. Germline CDR1 and CDR2: GTSNPN and SVGIG (reference sequence). Between the trimmed V and J ends, which lost 0 bases and 6 bases, there was a span of 12 bases. CDR3 residues: CAWSVAGLSEQYF. As DNA, the CDR3 is TGTGCCTGGAGTGTTGCGGGGCTGAGCGAGCAGTACTTC.

Only a few counts were recorded for this clonotype. This chain uses TRBV20-1 with TRBJ1-6; weak D call: TRBD1 (6 bases). The length of the CDR3 is 15 residues. The V and J ends lost 6 bases and 2 bases respectively, with 14 bases between them. Germline V gene sequence: CDR1 DFQATT, CDR2 SNEGSKA (reference sequence). CDR3: CSAEDGGTYNSPLHF. As DNA, the CDR3 is TGCAGTGCGGAGGACGGGGGCACCTATAATTCACCCCTCCACTTT.

The table lists this clonotype with many counts. This rearrangement joins TRBV4-1 to TRBJ1-2; D might be TRBD1 (5 bases). V was cut by 1 base and J by 4 bases, with 10 bases left in between. This CDR3 region has 14 residues. Germline assignment: CDR1 MGHRA and CDR2 YSYEKL. CDR3 region: CASSQVGTRYGYTF. DNA of the CDR3: TGCGCCAGCAGCCAAGTGGGGACCCGCTATGGCTACACCTTC.

J is TRBJ2-3 and V is TRBV11-2, with 10 bases aligning to TRBD2. The CDR3 totals 16 residues. The trim removed 5 bases at V and 5 bases at J, leaving 10 bases unmatched. CDR1 is SGHAT and CDR2 is FQNNGV in the germline V gene. CDR3 in DNA: TGTGCCAGCAGCCCCATCACTAGCGGGGCCGGAGATACGCAGTATTTT. It is translated as CASSPITSGAGDTQYF.

This clonotype was observed at least ten times. The CDR3 sequence: CASSLEALVSTGELFF. DNA for the CDR3: TGTGCCAGCAGCCTAGAGGCGCTAGTCTCCACCGGGGAGCTGTTTTTT. This sequence joins TRBV7-8 and TRBJ2-2, with unresolved D. V was pared by 5 bases and J by 4 bases, with 17 bases between. CDR1 SGHVS and CDR2 FQNEAQ come from the germline V gene. This CDR3 comprises 16 residues.

There are many counts of this clonotype. The chain has TRBV7-2 and TRBJ1-1; D not certain. Trimming took off 1 base at V and 5 bases at J, with 8 bases between the two ends. The CDR3 is 13 amino acids. The germline V gene encodes CDR1 SGHTA and CDR2 FQGNSA. CDR3 protein: CASSLGRETEAFF. The CDR3 DNA sequence: TGTGCCAGCAGCTTAGGACGAGAAACTGAAGCTTTCTTT.

This clonotype has only a few counts. The gene calls are TRBV7-2 and TRBJ1-1; no reliable D call. The CDR3 spans 12 residues. The germline V gene has CDR1 SGHTA and CDR2 FQGNSA. Between the trimmed V and J ends, which lost 5 bases and 11 bases, there was a span of 15 bases. The chain's CDR3 is CASSPFPGLAFF. As DNA, the CDR3 is TGTGCCAGCAGCCCATTTCCAGGTCTCGCTTTCTTT.

This clonotype was found a few times. This chain joins TRBV7-6 and TRBJ2-3; a weak D match, TRBD1 (6 bases). The CDR3 has 15 amino acids. Looked up from germline, CDR1 is SGHVS and CDR2 is FNYEAQ. V dropped 0 bases and J dropped 2 bases, with 9 bases sitting between them. As DNA, the CDR3 is TGTGCCAGCAGCTTAGCGGGGGCCGTCACAGATACGCAGTATTTT. It encodes CASSLAGAVTDTQYF.

This clonotype has only a few counts. The V call is TRBV24-1, the J call TRBJ2-2; possibly TRBD2 for D (5 bases). In germline, CDR1 is KGHDR, CDR2 SFDVKD. V lost 4 bases to trimming and J lost 7 bases, with 6 bases between them. The CDR3 sequence is 12 residues long. The CDR3 here is CATSEGSGELFF. CDR3 in DNA: TGTGCCACCAGTGAGGGGAGCGGGGAGCTGTTTTTT.

The chain combines TRBV6-2 or TRBV6-3 with TRBJ2-2; D possibly matches TRBD1 or TRBD2 (6 bases each). Trimming took 8 bases from V and 5 from J, leaving 24 bases between them. The CDR3 totals 17 residues. The V gene's germline CDR1 is MNHEY and CDR2 SVGEGT. CDR3 DNA: TGTGCCAGCCTCCAAGGGGGGTATACTTTGGGGACCGGGGAGCTGTTTTTT. Its protein is CASLQGGYTLGTGELFF.

The gene calls are TRBV5-1 and TRBJ2-1; the D gene is possibly TRBD1 (5 bases). The CDR3 totals 15 residues. Trimming stripped 4 bases from V and 0 bases from J, with 11 bases between. CDR1 and CDR2 from the germline V gene are SGHRS and YFSETQ. CDR3 residues: CASSISDSSYNEQFF. DNA of the CDR3: TGCGCCAGCAGCATAAGCGACAGCTCCTACAATGAGCAGTTCTTC.

The gene calls are TRBV7-2 and TRBJ1-3; D might be TRBD1 (5 bases). The CDR3 length is 13 residues. The germline V gene encodes CDR1 SGHTA and CDR2 FQGNSA. The V end lost 8 bases, the J end lost 5 bases, and 13 bases lay between the germline ends. The CDR3 is CASRQGTRNTIYF. In nucleotides, the CDR3 is TGTGCCAGCCGCCAGGGAACGAGAAACACCATATATTTT.

This chain joins TRBV5-6 and TRBJ1-2; 7 bases fit TRBD1. Unmatched junction bases numbered 10, after V lost 0 bases and J lost 8 bases. This CDR3 has 15 residues. Germline V gene sequence: CDR1 SGHDT, CDR2 YYEEEE. The CDR3 reads CASSLDWTGQRGYTF. The CDR3 DNA follows: TGTGCCAGCAGCTTGGATTGGACGGGACAGAGGGGCTACACCTTC.

This clonotype came up a few times. CDR3: CASSQDNRGANTGELFF. CDR3 sequence (DNA): TGTGCCAGCAGCCAAGATAACCGGGGCGCGAACACCGGGGAGCTGTTTTTT. The V and J genes are TRBV4-2 and TRBJ2-2; either TRBD1 or TRBD2 may supply D (5 bases each). Germline lookup yields CDR1 LGHNA and CDR2 YNFKEQ. V was shortened by 0 bases and J by 0 bases, with 11 bases between the two germline ends. The CDR3 is 17 amino acids.

This clonotype showed up many times. Here the CDR3 DNA reads TGTGCCAGCAGACCGGGGCTCTCCTACAATGAGCAGTTCTTC. This translates into CASRPGLSYNEQFF. The chain combines TRBV6-5 with TRBJ2-1; perhaps D is TRBD1 or TRBD2 (5 bases each). The V gene lost 6 bases and the J gene lost 0 bases, with 9 bases spanning the gap. CDR3 length: 14 residues. CDR1 MNHEY and CDR2 SVGAGI come from the germline V gene.

This clonotype showed up many times. V is TRBV27 and J is TRBJ1-6; D possibly corresponds to TRBD1 (6 bases). The CDR3 length is 16 residues. The V end lost 6 bases, the J end lost 5 bases, and 17 bases lay between the germline ends. Germline assignment: CDR1 MNHEY and CDR2 SMNVEV (reference sequence). The CDR3 nucleotides are TGTGCCAGCAGACGCTCCGGGACACTAGATAATTCACCCCTCCACTTT. This sequence encodes CASRRSGTLDNSPLHF.

The chain is built from TRBV20-1 and TRBJ2-2; TRBD2 agrees at 8 bases. The junction had 11 bases not matched to a gene; V was cut back by 6 bases and J by 5 bases. The length of the CDR3 is 15 residues. Germline lookup yields CDR1 DFQATT and CDR2 SNEGSKA (reference sequence). This CDR3 reads CSAAGGTRSTGELFF. Here the CDR3 DNA reads TGCAGTGCCGCCGGCGGGACTAGGAGTACCGGGGAGCTGTTTTTT.

This rearrangement joins TRBV10-3 to TRBJ2-2, with a possible D match to TRBD1 (5 bases). V was shortened by 6 bases and J by 4 bases, with 6 bases between the two germline ends. Germline V gene lookup returns CDR1 ENHRY and CDR2 SYGVKD. There are 12 residues in the CDR3. The CDR3 nucleotides read TGTGCCATCAGAGGGGTCACCGGGGAGCTGTTTTTT. Protein: CAIRGVTGELFF.

The sample holds many counts of this clonotype. Germline is not matched at one junction end, which may reflect a read error. The chain combines TRBV20-1 with TRBJ2-7; D is undetermined. This CDR3 spans 13 amino acids. Germline CDR1 is DFQATT and CDR2 is SNEGSKA (reference sequence). The CDR3 here is CSAREPREYEQYF. CDR3 nucleotide sequence: TGCAGTGCAAGAGAACCCCGCGAGTACGAGCAGTACTTC.

This clonotype was detected ten times or more. This chain uses TRBV7-2 with TRBJ2-5; D is undetermined. This CDR3 spans 14 amino acids. Trimming stripped 5 bases from V and 2 bases from J, with 12 bases between. Germline V CDR1 and CDR2: SGHTA, FQGNSA. The CDR3 region is CASSPSWGQETQYF. CDR3 sequence (DNA): TGTGCCAGCAGCCCGAGCTGGGGACAAGAGACCCAGTACTTC.

The chain uses TRBV7-3 and TRBJ1-1, with D possibly TRBD1 on 5 matching bases. CDR3 length equals 14 residues. V was trimmed by 0 bases and J by 7 bases, leaving 12 bases between them. CDR1 and CDR2 from the germline V gene are SGHTA and FQGTGA. The CDR3 sequence: CASSLTARTHEAFF. The CDR3 DNA reads TGTGCCAGCAGCTTAACCGCGCGGACACATGAAGCTTTCTTT.

V and J are TRBV2 and TRBJ2-7, with D possibly being TRBD2 (5 bases). V lost 6 bases, J lost 2 bases, and 17 bases lay in between. Germline V gene lookup returns CDR1 SNHLY and CDR2 FYNNEI. CDR3 length: 15 amino acids. CDR3 DNA: TGTGCCAGCAGGCCCGGGATCCCACCCCCCTACGAGCAGTACGTC. Translation gives CASRPGIPPPYEQYV.

Ten or more counts support this clonotype. The rearrangement joins TRBV7-9 to TRBJ2-7; D is unclear. Per germline, CDR1 SEHNR and CDR2 FQNEAQ (reference sequence). The CDR3 extends over 12 amino acids. The CDR3 is CAAELPPHEQYF. The CDR3 region has the DNA TGTGCGGCGGAACTACCCCCTCACGAGCAGTACTTC. Variable domain in full (rest from reference TRBV7-9 and TRBJ2-7): DTGVSQNPRHKITKRGQNVTFRCDPISEHNRLYWYRQTLGQGPEFLTYFQNEAQLEKSRLLSDRFSAERPKGSFSTLEIQRTEQGDSAMYLCAAELPPHEQYFGPGTRLTVT.

This clonotype was observed many times. V gene TRBV4-1 combines with J gene TRBJ1-2; D not resolved. Trimming took off 4 bases at V and 7 bases at J, with 13 bases between the two ends. Germline CDR1 is MGHRA and CDR2 is YSYEKL. This CDR3 spans 13 amino acids. For the CDR3, the DNA is TGCGCCAGCAGCCTCGCGGGGAGCCGTGGCTACACCTTC. It translates to CASSLAGSRGYTF.

This chain joins TRBV7-2 and TRBJ2-2, with D possibly being TRBD1 (6 bases). The CDR3 length is 17 residues. V was trimmed by 6 bases and J by 3 bases, leaving 20 bases between them. Germline V gene data show CDR1 as SGHTA and CDR2 as FQGNSA. CDR3 in DNA: TGTGCCAGCAGTATGCCTTACTGGACAGACTACACCGGGGAGCTGTTTTTT. It specifies CASSMPYWTDYTGELFF. Looking up the rest from reference TRBV7-2 and TRBJ2-2 gives the full variable domain: GAGVSQSPSNKVTEKGKDVELRCDPISGHTALYWYRQSLGQGLEFLIYFQGNSAPDKSGLPSDRFSAERTGGSVSTLTIQRTQQEDSAVYLCASSMPYWTDYTGELFFGEGSRLTVL.

This clonotype has a handful of counts. V and J are TRBV2 and TRBJ2-7, with 9 bases lining up with TRBD2. J lost 1 base, V lost 8 bases, and 3 bases had no gene match. In germline, CDR1 is SNHLY, CDR2 FYNNEI. The CDR3 has 13 residues. The CDR3 nucleotides are TGTGCCAGCCGCGGGGGGGGTTCCTACGAGCAGTACTTC. It encodes CASRGGGSYEQYF.

J is TRBJ2-2 and V is TRBV7-2, with 11 bases identical to TRBD2. In germline, CDR1 is SGHTA, CDR2 FQGNSA. V trimming: 5 bases; J trimming: 7 bases; junction bases outside the gene matches: 9. The CDR3 has 16 residues. CDR3 sequence (DNA): TGTGCCAGCAGCCTGGCGACTAGCGGGGCTTTCGGGGAGCTGTTTTTT. It codes for CASSLATSGAFGELFF.

The chain couples TRBV5-4 to TRBJ2-7, with D perhaps given as TRBD1 or TRBD2 (6 bases each). V lost 9 bases and J lost 2, with 21 bases in between. Germline V CDR1 and CDR2: SGHNT, YYREEE (reference sequence). CDR3 length equals 15 residues. DNA of the CDR3: TGTGCCACTTCGCCGGGGGCAGGGGAAGCCTACGAGCAGTACTTC. Translated: CATSPGAGEAYEQYF.